The rows below give T cell receptor beta chains drawn from one sample of a study of control samples from healthy donors and cancer patients. Some clones are missing from TCRdb's copy, which holds only in-frame ones; the method was immunoSEQ multiplex PCR. The table records approximately 140,000 clones, 94% of them present only once. Material: blood. These receptor sequences come from a man aged 40-49 years in good health. CDR3s include the opening cysteine and the closing phenylalanine or tryptophan. The order of the fields is V gene, J gene, D gene, clone size, CDR3 DNA, CDR3 protein. D genes are given only for firm matches. Clone size, where shown, is once, few, many, or a class for clones that have expanded.

>TRBV14|TRBJ2-5|.|.
TGTGCCAGCAGCCAATTCAACGTCGAGACCCAGTACTTC
CASSQFNVETQYF
>TRBV11-2|TRBJ2-1|TRBD1|.
TGTGCCAGCAGCGTTCAAACAGGGGACGGCTACAATGAGCAGTTCTTC
CASSVQTGDGYNEQFF
>TRBV2|TRBJ2-7|.|.
TGTGCCAGCCGGTCACTAGGTTGGAACGAGCAGTACTTC
CASRSLGWNEQYF
>TRBV19|TRBJ2-1|.|.
TGTGCCAGTAACCAGCGGCCCAACAATGAGCAGTTCTTC
CASNQRPNNEQFF
>TRBV2|TRBJ2-7|.|.
TGTGCCAGCAGGGCCGGTCCTCAGGACGGGTACGAGCAGTACTTC
CASRAGPQDGYEQYF
>TRBV7-3|TRBJ1-2|TRBD1|.
TGTGCCAGCAGCTCCCGAACGACAGGGAACAATGGCTACACCTTC
CASSSRTTGNNGYTF
>TRBV10-3|TRBJ1-6|TRBD1|.
TGTGCCATCACGACAGGGGGCGAGGGGTCACCCCTCCACTTT
CAITTGGEGSPLHF
>TRBV7-2|TRBJ2-2|.|once
TGTGCCAGCAGCTTAGCAGCAGGGGCCAACACCGGGGAGCTGTTTTTT
CASSLAAGANTGELFF
>TRBV4-3|TRBJ1-6|.|once
TGCGCCAGCAGCCAAGATAGGCCCAGGGTTAATCCCAATTCACCCCTCCACTTT
CASSQDRPRVNPNSPLHF
>TRBV4-3|TRBJ2-3|TRBD2|.
TGCGCCAGCAGCCACGGCCCGGGGGGGATCACAGATACGCAGTATTTT
CASSHGPGGITDTQYF
>TRBV11-2|TRBJ2-3|.|.
TGTGCCAGCAGCCGAGAGCCCTTCACAGATACGCAGTATTTT
CASSREPFTDTQYF
>TRBV13|TRBJ1-5|.|.
TGTGCCAGCAGCTCGAATATAAATCAGCCCCAGCATTTT
CASSSNINQPQHF
>TRBV10-2|TRBJ2-3|.|.
TGCGCCAGCAGTGAGTCGGCGGGCGGCACAGATACGCAGTATTTT
CASSESAGGTDTQYF
>TRBV11-2|TRBJ2-1|TRBD2|.
TGTGCCAGCAGCTTAGGCGGGGGAGCCTACAATGAGCAGTTCTTC
CASSLGGGAYNEQFF
>TRBV29-1|TRBJ2-7|.|.
TGCAGCGTTGACTTTGGAGGGCAGGGAATTTCCTACGAGCAGTACTTC
CSVDFGGQGISYEQYF
>TRBV29-1|TRBJ1-1|.|.
TGCAGCGTTCAGGTGGGGGTGAACACTGAAGCTTTCTTT
CSVQVGVNTEAFF
>TRBV5-6|TRBJ2-1|.|.
TGTGCCAGCAGCTTAGGGAATGAGCAGTTCTTC
CASSLGNEQFF
>TRBV10-3|TRBJ2-1|.|.
TGTGCCATCAGTGAGTCGAGGAGGGGATCGGACAATGAGCAGTTCTTC
CAISESRRGSDNEQFF
>TRBV15|TRBJ1-5|.|.
TGTGCCACCGAGTTGACAGGCCCTAGCAATCAGCCCCAGCATTTT
CATELTGPSNQPQHF
>TRBV7-9|TRBJ2-1|.|.
TGTGCCAGCAGCCCCTGGGCTAGTCGGGATGAGCAGTTCTTC
CASSPWASRDEQFF
>TRBV5-6|TRBJ2-1|.|.
TGTGCCAGCAGCTTGGGGACTGAATCGGGACAAAGCGAGCAGTTCTTC
CASSLGTESGQSEQFF
>TRBV5-6|TRBJ1-2|TRBD1|.
TGTGCCAGCAGCTTGGCGACAGGGGATTCTTATGGCTACACCTTC
CASSLATGDSYGYTF
>TRBV12-3/TRBV12-4|TRBJ2-5|TRBD2|.
TGTGCCAGCAATCGCGGGGGACAAGAGACCCAGTACTTC
CASNRGGQETQYF
>TRBV5-1|TRBJ2-2|.|.
TGCGCCAGCAGCCCCGGGACGACGAACACCGGGGAGCTGTTTTTT
CASSPGTTNTGELFF
>TRBV4-2|TRBJ2-3|TRBD2|.
TGTGCCAGCAGCCAAGTCAGCGGGAGTGGAGCAGATACGCAGTATTTT
CASSQVSGSGADTQYF
>TRBV6-5|TRBJ2-3|.|.
TGTGCCAGCAGTTACTCGAATGAGGAAGATACGCAGTATTTT
CASSYSNEEDTQYF
>TRBV4-2|TRBJ2-1|.|.
TGTGCCAGCAGCCAAGATTTAGGGGGACGGAACTACAATGAGCAGTTCTTC
CASSQDLGGRNYNEQFF
>TRBV7-9|TRBJ2-5|.|.
TGTGCCAGCAGCCCCAGTTTCCCGAGGGGGTACCAAGAGACCCAGTACTTC
CASSPSFPRGYQETQYF
>TRBV7-6|TRBJ2-5|.|.
TGTGCCAGCAGCTTAGAGTTTGGGGGCGGAGAGACCCAGTACTTC
CASSLEFGGGETQYF